This entry is about one T cell receptor (beta chain). This sample was included in a study of shared clonotypes between healthy human individuals. CDR3 length: 12 amino acids. CDR1 is GTSNPN, CDR2 SVGIG, per germline (reference sequence). V was pared by 8 bases and J by 6 bases, with 17 bases between. The deep-level immunoSEQ assay was used. Sequencing used immunoSEQ multiplex PCR; TCRdb keeps in-frame clones, though not all of them. This sample has some 490,000 clones, with 60% to 80% found just once. The chain recombines TRBV30 with TRBJ2-7, with D perhaps matching TRBD1 (5 bases). Sequencing was performed on PBMCs. This TCR came from a woman in her forties in good health. Some clones in this sample may be carry-over from other donors' samples. In DNA, the CDR3 is TGTGCCGGAAACAACGGACAATTCGAGCAGTACTTC. The encoded protein is CAGNNGQFEQYF.